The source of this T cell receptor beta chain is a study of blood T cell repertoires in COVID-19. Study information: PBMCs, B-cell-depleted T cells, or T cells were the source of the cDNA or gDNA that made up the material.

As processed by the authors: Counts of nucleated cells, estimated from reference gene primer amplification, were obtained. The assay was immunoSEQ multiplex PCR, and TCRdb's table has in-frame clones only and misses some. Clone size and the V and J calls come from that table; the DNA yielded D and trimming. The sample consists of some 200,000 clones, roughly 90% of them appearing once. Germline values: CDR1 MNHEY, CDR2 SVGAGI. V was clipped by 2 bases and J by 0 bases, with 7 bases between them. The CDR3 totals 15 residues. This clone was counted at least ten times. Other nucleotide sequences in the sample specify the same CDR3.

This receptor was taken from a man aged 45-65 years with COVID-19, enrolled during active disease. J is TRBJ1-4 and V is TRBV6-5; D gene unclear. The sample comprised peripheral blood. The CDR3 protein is CASSYEGATNEKLFF. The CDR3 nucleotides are TGTGCCAGCAGTTACGAGGGAGCAACTAATGAAAAACTGTTTTTT.